Listed here is a single T cell receptor (beta chain). The antigen it recognizes is unknown. Base quality data are lacking; no much larger clone is found one base away. Sequenced using an Illumina NovaSeq 6000. cDNA libraries for TCRalpha and TCRbeta were prepared by 5'RACE using constant-segment primers, with sample barcodes and unique molecular identifiers added. Trizol reagent was used to extract RNA from every sample. Amplification of the libraries took two PCR steps, and the second step added a second sample barcode plus Illumina TruSeq adapters. Sequencing of libraries was performed on an Illumina NovaSeq with 2 x 150 bp paired-end reads. The authors' pipeline ran thus. Reads were demultiplexed and collapsed into UMI-guided consensus sequences with migec v1.2.7. Using mixcr v2.1.11, UMI consensuses were aligned to TRA and TRB V and J templates and then assembled into clonotypes. Expanded or contracted clonotypes were those called significant by both edgeR and NoisET, with noise models trained on biological replicates. edgeR calls used a false discovery rate-adjusted p below 0.01 and a log2 fold-change threshold of 1. As an exploratory analysis of dynamics, max-normalized trajectories of the 1000 most abundant clonotypes were examined with PCA combined with hierarchical clustering. The CD4 or CD8 phenotype of responding clones was assigned using the separately sequenced CD4+ and CD8+ repertoires. Starting from the raw public reads, TCRdb applied fastp trimming at Q25, assembled clones with MiXCR and retained in-frame beta chains. Here each entry gathers all rows of one CDR3 protein and keeps the most common genes and DNA. In this record, the V and J calls reflect TCRdb's handling and not the investigators' own analysis. The table for this sample lists under 250,000 distinct CDR3 sequences; around 8.8% of them were counted only once. Roughly 3.5% of the sample is taken by the ten largest.

This sample is part of a study of T-cell memory formation after mild COVID-19 listed by TCRdb under 2021. About the full investigation: TCR sequence clusters from the two donors were largely donor specific. Two young, previously healthy adult volunteers, one female and one male, were included in the cohort. In two donors, T-cell clones that expanded and contracted after mild COVID-19 were tracked by sequencing TCRalpha and TCRbeta repertoires over time. Broader findings and caveats from the paper: Only two mild cases were covered by the study, and larger cohorts that include severe cases with pre-infection samples were considered necessary. SARS-CoV-2 specificity of the second-wave clones peaking on day 37 was not confirmed. Contracting CD4+ clones turned up mainly in the CM and EM memory subsets, whereas EMRA was where CD8+ clones were enriched. Clones that contracted from day 15 to 85 showed balanced CD4/CD8 phenotypes, whereas a second wave of clones that expanded from day 15 to 37 leaned towards CD4+. Some responding clones were detected in pre-infection memory, suggesting pre-existing cross-reactive memory T cells joined the SARS-CoV-2 response.

PBMCs were isolated by Ficoll-Paque density gradient centrifugation. Sequencing input: PBMCs or a T cell subset sorted from them (not recorded which). This TCR derives from a man between 18 and 29 years old who had mild COVID-19 (a few samples of this study predate the infection). The sample titles of this study are shuffled in the database, so cell type and time point are left out; the donor was told from shared clones.

CDR3 region: CSARDHSRPTFTEAFF. The base sequence is TGCAGTGCTAGAGATCATAGTAGGCCCACCTTCACTGAAGCTTTCTTT. The rearranged chain carries TRBV20-1 and TRBJ1-1; the D gene remains uncertain. The CDR3 has 16 amino acids, counting the end cysteine and phenylalanine. Solely the CDR3 DNA is kept, with 48 bases framed from the first base. The V and J ends are trimmed by 0 bases and 4 bases, leaving 18 bases between them. As encoded in the germline V gene (reference sequence), CDR1 is DFQATT while CDR2 is SNEGSKA.